This T cell receptor beta chain was retrieved from a study (dated by TCRdb to 2013 to 2014). By sample share, this clonotype is medium-sized (0.01 to 0.1%). Its cognate antigen has yet to be identified. The sample holds no much larger clone one base away, and base qualities are not on file. Sequencing was performed on an Illumina Genome Analyzer IIx. TCRdb's own reprocessing of the public reads used fastp at Q25 and MiXCR and kept productive beta chains. Here each entry gathers all rows of one CDR3 protein and keeps the most common genes and DNA. The sample table contains about 15,000 distinct CDR3 sequences; only one count was recorded for approximately 30% of them. Of the sample, roughly 16% is held by the ten largest clones. The CDR3 measures 15 amino acids from cysteine to phenylalanine. The read is trimmed to its CDR3 DNA, 45 bases read in frame from base 1. From the germline V gene, CDR1 is LGHNA and CDR2 is YSLEER. V loses 0 bases of germline sequence and J loses 10 bases, and the interval between the two ends is 13 bases.

This sequence originates from a human donor. The rearrangement joined TRBV4-3 to TRBJ1-6; the D gene remains uncertain. Input material: blood. The DNA sequence is TGCGCCAGCAGCCAAGATTTAGAGAGTCCCTCACCCCTCCACTTT. This yields the protein CASSQDLESPSPLHF.